One sample yielded the 16 T cell receptor beta chains listed below, sequenced in a study of circulating tumor DNA in untreated peripheral T-cell lymphoma (TCRdb year 2021). Receptors were amplified or captured by the immunoSEQ multiplex PCR assay. TCRdb stores this immuneACCESS table with in-frame sequences only. Part of the clones is absent; in the studies checked, under half of the shortfall reflects unresolved V genes, and no reason is known for the rest. The sample table records around 5,000 clones; under 80% of these occur just once. The ten biggest clones cover roughly 48% of the sample. Sequencing was performed on tumor tissue. Receptors were obtained from a human donor with peripheral T-cell lymphoma.

This clone was recorded a few times. The junction does not match germline at one end; this may be a read error. Owing to an unread or ambiguous base, the encoded residue is reported as X. The J gene is TRBJ2-2, the V gene TRBV28; TRBD2 matches 8 bases. The germline gives CDR1 MDHEN, CDR2 SYDVKM. CDR3 length: 15 amino acids. CDR3 in DNA: TGTRCCAGCAGTACTAGCGGTCGGGCCACCGGGGAGCTGTTTTTT. Residues: CXSSTSGRATGELFF.

The gene calls are TRBV6-8 and TRBJ2-3, with D possibly being TRBD1 or TRBD2 (5 bases each). The CDR3 extends over 13 amino acids. Between the trimmed V and J ends, which lost 9 bases and 0 bases, there was a span of 10 bases. Germline V gene data show CDR1 as MNHGY and CDR2 as SAAAGT. CDR3 nucleotides: TGTGCCAGTCAGGGAGCTAGCACAGATACGCAGTATTTT. Translating it yields CASQGASTDTQYF.

The chain combines TRBV2 with TRBJ2-1, with 14 bases identical to TRBD2. CDR1 is SNHLY and CDR2 is FYNNEI in the germline V gene. There are 16 residues in the CDR3. V shed 4 bases and J 12 bases; nucleotides not matched to a gene: 11. CDR3 sequence: CASSGGLAGEGKVQFF. In DNA form, the CDR3 reads TGTGCCAGCAGTGGGGGACTAGCGGGAGAGGGAAAAGTGCAGTTCTTC.

The chain uses TRBV19 and TRBJ1-5; no clear D. Germline-derived CDR1 and CDR2 are LNHDA and SQIVND (reference sequence). V gave up 5 bases and J gave up 10 bases, with 18 bases separating them. The CDR3 length is 14 residues. The CDR3 region has the DNA TGTGCCAGTAGTCAACGACTGCTGGGAAGTCCCCAGCATTTT. Its protein is CASSQRLLGSPQHF.

The chain carries TRBV6-8 and TRBJ2-5; the match to TRBD1 covers 7 bases. Germline V CDR1 and CDR2: MNHGY, SAAAGT. With V trimmed by 8 bases and J by 5 bases, 14 bases remained unmatched. The CDR3 has 15 amino acids. The CDR3 loop is CASLNRDRRSETQYF. The CDR3 bases are TGTGCCAGCCTTAACCGGGACAGACGATCGGAGACCCAGTACTTC.

This clone has a handful of counts. The genes are TRBV11-3 and TRBJ1-4; perhaps TRBD1 as D (5 bases). The CDR3 runs 15 residues. Trimming left V 5 bases short and J 7 bases short, with 17 bases between. Germline lookup yields CDR1 SGHNT and CDR2 YENEEA. CDR3 coding DNA: TGTGCCAGCAGCCCCCCCGGGGGAAGTAGTGAAAAACTGTTTTTT. Protein sequence: CASSPPGGSSEKLFF.

The rearrangement uses TRBV9 and TRBJ1-5, with 8 bases identical to TRBD1. J gave up 6 bases and V 5 bases, and 7 bases lay outside the gene matches. CDR1 is SGDLS and CDR2 is YYNGEE in the germline V gene. The CDR3 length is 14 residues. CDR3 nucleotide sequence: TGTGCCAGCAGTTCAGACAGGGGAGGTCAGCCCCAGCATTTT. Translated, it gives CASSSDRGGQPQHF. Variable domain in full (rest from reference TRBV9 and TRBJ1-5): DSGVTQTPKHLITATGQRVTLRCSPRSGDLSVYWYQQSLDQGLQFLIQYYNGEERAKGNILERFSAQQFPDLHSELNLSSLELGDSALYFCASSSDRGGQPQHFGDGTRLSIL.

The rearrangement joins TRBV14 to TRBJ2-1, with 7 nucleotides matching TRBD1. Germline V gene sequence: CDR1 SGHDN, CDR2 FVKESK. The CDR3 runs 16 residues. Germline trimming cut 0 bases from V and 3 bases from J; bases unmatched to any gene: 5. The CDR3 sequence is CASSQEGRDSYNEQFF. The CDR3 DNA sequence: TGTGCCAGCAGCCAAGAAGGAAGGGACAGCTACAATGAGCAGTTCTTC.

The table lists this clone with a few counts. The chain employs TRBV29-1 and TRBJ2-3, with 8 bases aligning to TRBD1. The CDR3 loop spans 14 amino acids. Trimming removed 5 bases from V and 3 bases from J; junction bases left unmatched: 7. Germline loops: CDR1 SQVTM, CDR2 ANQGSEA. As DNA, the CDR3 is TGCAGCGTTCGGACAGGGTCGTTAACAGATACGCAGTATTTT. Protein product: CSVRTGSLTDTQYF.

The V gene is TRBV29-1, the J gene TRBJ1-1; D is uncertain. The V end lost 4 bases, the J end lost 4 bases, and 13 bases lay between the germline ends. CDR1 and CDR2 (germline): SQVTM, ANQGSEA. The CDR3 sequence is 13 residues long. The CDR3 loop is CSVVSGSGTEAFF. DNA of the CDR3: TGCAGCGTTGTTTCGGGGTCGGGCACTGAAGCTTTCTTT.

Here the CDR3 DNA reads TGTGCCAGCTCAGCAACAGGGCTATCCTACGAGCAGTACTTC. It encodes CASSATGLSYEQYF. This chain uses TRBV18 with TRBJ2-7; tentative D call: TRBD1 (6 bases). The CDR3 has 14 amino acids. Germline CDR1 reads KGHSH; CDR2 reads LQKENI. V lost 5 bases and J 1 base, leaving 12 bases between the germline ends.

This clone was counted once. The chain recombines TRBV6-8 with TRBJ1-1; tentatively, D is TRBD1 (6 bases). CDR1 is MNHGY, CDR2 SAAAGT, per germline. V lost 2 bases, J lost 1 base, and 11 bases lay in between. This CDR3 has 15 amino acids. The CDR3 loop is CASSYPGTPNTEAFF. CDR3 sequence (DNA): TGTGCCAGCAGTTACCCCGGGACACCGAACACTGAAGCTTTCTTT.

The CDR3 sequence: CATSGSGSLNEQFF. The CDR3 DNA is TGTGCCACCAGCGGGAGCGGGAGCTTGAATGAGCAGTTCTTC. The chain couples TRBV15 to TRBJ2-1; 8 bases map to TRBD2. The germline V gene has CDR1 LNHNV and CDR2 YYDKDF (reference sequence). There are 14 residues in the CDR3. Trimming took 5 bases from V and 7 from J; bases not matched to a gene: 7.

This chain uses TRBV23-1 with TRBJ2-5; D is possibly TRBD2 (6 bases). TRBV23-1 is filed as an ORF, its function uncertain. The CDR3 has 13 amino acids. Trimming left V 6 bases short and J 3 bases short, with 11 bases between. The CDR3: CASSRLDEETQYF. The CDR3 nucleotides read TGCGCCAGCAGCCGACTAGACGAAGAGACCCAGTACTTC.

V and J are TRBV28 and TRBJ2-7, with TRBD2 matching over 12 bases. The germline V gene encodes CDR1 MDHEN and CDR2 SYDVKM. This CDR3 has 15 amino acids. J lost 2 bases, V lost 4 bases, and 3 bases had no gene match. The CDR3 loop is CASSSGLAGPYEQYF. CDR3 nucleotides: TGTGCCAGCAGTTCGGGACTAGCGGGCCCCTACGAGCAGTACTTC.

Only a few counts were recorded for this clone. The chain combines TRBV10-2 with TRBJ2-1; the match to TRBD2 covers 11 bases. Germline trimming cut 3 bases from V and 6 bases from J; bases unmatched to any gene: 10. The germline V gene encodes CDR1 WSHSY and CDR2 SAAADI. The CDR3 loop spans 17 amino acids. The CDR3 DNA sequence: TGCGCCAGCAGTGATAGCGGGAGGGCCTCTAGGTTCAATGAGCAGTTCTTC. Amino acid sequence: CASSDSGRASRFNEQFF.